This record looks at one T cell receptor (beta chain) sequence and its context. Its antigen is not yet known. No qualities accompany the bases; no much larger clone lies one base away. The germline V gene (reference sequence) supplies CDR1 LNHDA and CDR2 SQIVND. Compared with germline, V lacks 4 bases and J lacks 2 bases; bases without a gene match: 5. Inclusive of the bounding cysteine and phenylalanine, the CDR3 is 15 residues long. Solely the CDR3 DNA is kept, with 45 bases framed from the first base. These data originate in a study of technical replicates of blood from a handful of donors (dated by TCRdb to about 2017). Preparation of the library involved the immunoSEQ multiplex PCR assay. What TCRdb holds here is the immuneACCESS table cut down to in-frame rearrangements. Part of the clones is not present; checked against another copy, under half of the missing clones reflect an unresolved V gene, and the others are unexplained. The sample table lists under 80,000 clones, roughly 86% of them with a count of one. The ten biggest clones cover around 5.1% of the sample.

This clonotype was obtained from a human donor in good health. Some clones in this sample may be carry-over from other donors' samples. The chain is made from TRBV19 and TRBJ1-3; 7 of the junction bases match TRBD1. The source material was PBMCs. The bases read TGTGCCAGTAGTAGACAGGGAAGGGCTGGAAACACCATATATTTT. Translated, it reads CASSRQGRAGNTIYF.